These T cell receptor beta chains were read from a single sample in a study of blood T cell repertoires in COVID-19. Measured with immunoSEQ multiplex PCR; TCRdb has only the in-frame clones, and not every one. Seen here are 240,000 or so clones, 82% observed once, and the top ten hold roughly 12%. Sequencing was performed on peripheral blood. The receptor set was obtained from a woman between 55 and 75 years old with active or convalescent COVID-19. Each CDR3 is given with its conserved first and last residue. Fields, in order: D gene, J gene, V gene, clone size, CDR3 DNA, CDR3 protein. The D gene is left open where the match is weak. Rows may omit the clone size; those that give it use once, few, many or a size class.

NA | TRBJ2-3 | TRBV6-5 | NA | TGTGCCAGCGGAGGCCTTATTAGGGATACGCAGTATTTT | CASGGLIRDTQYF
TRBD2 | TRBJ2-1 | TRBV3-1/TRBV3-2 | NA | TGTGCCAGCAGCCAAGATCTCGCGGGGGGGCGAATTGAGCAGTTCTTC | CASSQDLAGGRIEQFF
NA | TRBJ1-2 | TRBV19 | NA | TGTGCCAGTGGGCAGGGGCAGGGCTATGGCTACACCTTC | CASGQGQGYGYTF
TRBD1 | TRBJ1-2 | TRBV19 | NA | TGTGCCAGTAGTGTCGGTGGGACAGGGGCTTACTATGGCTACACCTTC | CASSVGGTGAYYGYTF
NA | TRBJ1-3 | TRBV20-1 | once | TGCAGTGCTAGTCGAGTCATTCCTGGAAACACCATATATTTT | CSASRVIPGNTIYF
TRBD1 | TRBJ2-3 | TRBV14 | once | TGTGCCAGCAGCCGCATACAGGGGGATACGCAGTATTTT | CASSRIQGDTQYF
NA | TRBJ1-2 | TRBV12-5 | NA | TGTGCTAGTAGCCAGGGTCGTTATGGCTACACCTTC | CASSQGRYGYTF
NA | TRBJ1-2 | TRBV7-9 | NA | TGTGCCAGCAGCGTTCAAGAGGGCCACCCCTTAAGCTACACCTTC | CASSVQEGHPLSYTF
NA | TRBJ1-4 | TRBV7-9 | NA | TGTGCCAGCAGCTTGGACGGCAGGGCTAATGAAAAACTGTTTTTT | CASSLDGRANEKLFF
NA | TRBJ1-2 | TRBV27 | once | TGTGCCAGCAGTCCCGCCGGGACATACTATGGCTACACCTTC | CASSPAGTYYGYTF
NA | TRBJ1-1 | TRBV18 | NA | TGTGCCAGCTCACCAGTCCCTCCTAACACTGAAGCTTTCTTT | CASSPVPPNTEAFF
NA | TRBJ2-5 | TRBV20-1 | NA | TGCAGTGTGACTAGTCTCGAGACCCAGTACTTC | CSVTSLETQYF